The source of this T cell receptor beta chain is a study of early T cells in non-severe SARS-CoV-2 infection. One entry per CDR3 protein results from TCRdb running MiXCR on the 5' RACE reads. The profile covers around 40,000 distinct CDR3 sequences, with under 7% appearing a single time and 5.5% to 6% taken by the ten largest. This CDR3 is 15 amino acids long. Between the trimmed V and J ends, which lost 2 bases and 6 bases, there was a span of 17 bases. Germline CDR1 MNHNY, CDR2 SVGAGI (reference sequence). This chain links TRBV6-6 with TRBJ2-7, with a tentative D call TRBD2 (5 bases). The sequencing sample was made of whole blood. The receptor was derived from an adult who was a healthcare worker with PCR-confirmed SARS-CoV-2 infection or an uninfected control (not recorded which). This CDR3 reads CASSYAGLAGFEQYF. In DNA, the CDR3 is TGTGCCAGCAGTTACGCAGGACTGGCGGGTTTCGAGCAGTACTTC.